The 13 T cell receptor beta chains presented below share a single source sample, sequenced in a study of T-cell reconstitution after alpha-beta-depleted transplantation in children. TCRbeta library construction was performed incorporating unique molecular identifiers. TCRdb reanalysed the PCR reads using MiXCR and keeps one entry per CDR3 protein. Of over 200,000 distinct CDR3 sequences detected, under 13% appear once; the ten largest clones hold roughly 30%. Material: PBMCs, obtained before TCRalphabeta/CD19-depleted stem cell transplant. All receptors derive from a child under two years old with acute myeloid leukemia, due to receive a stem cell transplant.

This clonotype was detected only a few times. This chain's CDR3 is CASSMPGLNTEAFF. The CDR3 DNA reads as TGTGCCAGTAGTATGCCGGGACTGAACACTGAAGCTTTCTTT. The V call is TRBV19, the J call TRBJ1-1; D perhaps matches TRBD1 (5 bases). Germline-derived CDR1 and CDR2 are LNHDA and SQIVND (reference sequence). V shed 3 bases and J shed 0 bases, with 8 bases lying between them. The CDR3 contains 14 residues. The full variable domain, its missing parts supplied by reference TRBV19 and TRBJ1-1, is DGGITQSPKYLFRKEGQNVTLSCEQNLNHDAMYWYRQDPGQGLRLIYYSQIVNDFQKGDIAEGYSVSREKKESFPLTVTSAQKNPTAFYLCASSMPGLNTEAFFGQGTRLTVV.

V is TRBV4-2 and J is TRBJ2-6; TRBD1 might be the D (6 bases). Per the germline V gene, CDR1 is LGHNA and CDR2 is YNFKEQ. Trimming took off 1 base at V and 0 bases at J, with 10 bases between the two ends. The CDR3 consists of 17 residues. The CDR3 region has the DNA TGTGCCAGCAGCCAAGGGGGGCAGAGCTCTGGGGCCAACGTCCTGACTTTC. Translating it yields CASSQGGQSSGANVLTF.

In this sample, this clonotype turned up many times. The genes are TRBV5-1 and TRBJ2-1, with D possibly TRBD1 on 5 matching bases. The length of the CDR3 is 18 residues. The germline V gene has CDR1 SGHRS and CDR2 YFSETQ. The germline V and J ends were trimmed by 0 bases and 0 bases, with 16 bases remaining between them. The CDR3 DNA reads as TGCGCCAGCAGCTTGGCCGCGGTGCGACAGCCCTCCTACAATGAGCAGTTCTTC. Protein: CASSLAAVRQPSYNEQFF.

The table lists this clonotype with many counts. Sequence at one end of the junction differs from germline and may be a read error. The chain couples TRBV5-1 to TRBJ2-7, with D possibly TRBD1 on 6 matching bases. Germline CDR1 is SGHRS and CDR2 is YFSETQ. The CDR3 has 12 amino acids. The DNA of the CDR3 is TGTGCCAGCAGTTTAGGGGGCTACGAGCAGTACTTC. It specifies CASSLGGYEQYF.

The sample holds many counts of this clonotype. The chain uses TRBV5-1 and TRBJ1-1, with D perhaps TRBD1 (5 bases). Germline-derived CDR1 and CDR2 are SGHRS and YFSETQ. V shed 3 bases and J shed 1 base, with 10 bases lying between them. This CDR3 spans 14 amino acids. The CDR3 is CASSSREQNTEAFF. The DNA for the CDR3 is TGCGCCAGCAGCTCCAGGGAACAGAACACTGAAGCTTTCTTT.

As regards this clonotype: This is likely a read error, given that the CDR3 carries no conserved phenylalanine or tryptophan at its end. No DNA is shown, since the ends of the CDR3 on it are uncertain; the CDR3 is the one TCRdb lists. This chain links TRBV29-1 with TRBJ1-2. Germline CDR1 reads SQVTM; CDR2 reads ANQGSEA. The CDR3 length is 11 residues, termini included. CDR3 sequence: CSVEFLGGDTL.

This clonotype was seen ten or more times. The CDR3 spells CASSRGGGEKLFF. The CDR3 coding sequence is TGTGCCAGCAGCCGGGGTGGTGGTGAAAAACTGTTTTTT. The chain carries TRBV4-2 and TRBJ1-4, with no clear D. The germline CDR1 and CDR2 sequences are LGHNA and YNFKEQ. The CDR3 runs to 13 residues. Trimming took off 4 bases at V and 7 bases at J, with 10 bases between the two ends.

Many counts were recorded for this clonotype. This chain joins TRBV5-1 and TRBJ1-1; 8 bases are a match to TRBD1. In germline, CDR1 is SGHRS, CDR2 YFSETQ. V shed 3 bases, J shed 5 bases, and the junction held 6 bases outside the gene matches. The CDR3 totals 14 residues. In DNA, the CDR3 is TGCGCCAGCAGCTCCGGGACAGGAGGAACTGAAGCTTTCTTT. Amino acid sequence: CASSSGTGGTEAFF.

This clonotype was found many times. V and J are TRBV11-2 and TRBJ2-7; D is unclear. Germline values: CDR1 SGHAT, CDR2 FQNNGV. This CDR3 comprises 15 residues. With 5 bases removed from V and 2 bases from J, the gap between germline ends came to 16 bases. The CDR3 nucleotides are TGTGCCAGCAGCCCAGCCAGCCCCGTACCCTACGAGCAGTACTTC. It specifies CASSPASPVPYEQYF.

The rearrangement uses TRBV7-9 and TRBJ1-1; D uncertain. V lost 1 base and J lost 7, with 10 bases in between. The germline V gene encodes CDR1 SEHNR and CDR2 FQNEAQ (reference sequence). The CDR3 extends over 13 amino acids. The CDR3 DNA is TGTGCCAGCAGCTTAGACGGTGGATATGAAGCTTTCTTT. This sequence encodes CASSLDGGYEAFF.

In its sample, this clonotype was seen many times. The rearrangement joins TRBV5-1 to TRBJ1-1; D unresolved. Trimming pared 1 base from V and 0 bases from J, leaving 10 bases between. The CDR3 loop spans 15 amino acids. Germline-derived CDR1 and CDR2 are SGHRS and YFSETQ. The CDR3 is CASSLISPMNTEAFF. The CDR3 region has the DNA TGCGCCAGCAGCTTGATCAGCCCCATGAACACTGAAGCTTTCTTT.

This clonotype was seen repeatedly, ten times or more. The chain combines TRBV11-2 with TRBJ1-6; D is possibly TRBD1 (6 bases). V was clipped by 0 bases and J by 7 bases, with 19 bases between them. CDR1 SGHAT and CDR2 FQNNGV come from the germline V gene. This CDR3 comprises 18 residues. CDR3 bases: TGTGCCAGCAGCTTAGATGTGGTCGGGGGCAGGGCGAATTCACCCCTCCACTTT. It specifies CASSLDVVGGRANSPLHF.

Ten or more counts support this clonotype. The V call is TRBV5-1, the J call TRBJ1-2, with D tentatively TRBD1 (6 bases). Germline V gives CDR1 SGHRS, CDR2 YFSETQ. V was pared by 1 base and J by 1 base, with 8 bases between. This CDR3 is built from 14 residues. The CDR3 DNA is TGCGCCAGCAGCTTGTCGGACAGTAACTATGGCTACACCTTC. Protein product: CASSLSDSNYGYTF.